The present TCR beta chain was sequenced within a study of T-cell memory formation after mild COVID-19. The germline V gene encodes CDR1 SGHRS and CDR2 YFSETQ. Trimming stripped 7 bases from V and 2 bases from J, with 13 bases between. This CDR3 is 15 amino acids long. Whole-study results and caveats: Among clones peaking at day 37 in the second wave, SARS-CoV-2 specificity remained unconfirmed.

From the 5' RACE reads, TCRdb called clonotypes with MiXCR, one entry per CDR3 protein. The data contain roughly 600,000 distinct CDR3 sequences, 15% to 20% of them seen just once; the ten biggest clones take up 12%. About this clonotype itself: Its antigen is still unknown.

This receptor was taken from an adult woman who had mild COVID-19 (a few samples of this study predate the infection). Cell type and time point are not known. Sequencing was performed on PBMCs or a T cell subset sorted from them (not recorded which). The V and J genes are TRBV5-1 and TRBJ2-6; D uncertain. This CDR3 is CASELLGAGANVLTF. The CDR3 region has the DNA TGCGCCAGCGAGCTGCTGGGCGCTGGGGCCAACGTCCTGACTTTC.